These 28 T cell receptor beta chains were sequenced from one sample in a study of blood T cell repertoires in COVID-19. Generated by immunoSEQ multiplex PCR, the TCRdb table keeps only in-frame clones and is missing some. The sample includes around 57,000 clones, 65% to 85% of them seen just once. Sequenced material: peripheral blood. The receptors shown here come from a woman aged 70 to 79 with acute or convalescent COVID-19.

This chain links TRBV12-3 or TRBV12-4 with TRBJ2-3, with 8 bases matching TRBD2. The CDR3 covers 13 residues. The V gene end was trimmed by 11 bases and the J gene end by 5 bases; junction bases not matched to a gene: 9. CDR3 sequence reads: CAGSGGAKDTQYF. CDR3 nucleotides: TGTGCCGGATCCGGGGGGGCCAAAGATACGCAGTATTTT.

This sequence joins TRBV2 and TRBJ1-6; the D is unclear. Germline V CDR1 and CDR2: SNHLY, FYNNEI. Trimming removed 2 bases from V and 9 bases from J, with 11 bases in between. The CDR3 consists of 14 residues. The CDR3 sequence: CASSEREGGSPLHF. The CDR3 nucleotides are TGTGCCAGCAGTGAAAGGGAGGGAGGTTCACCCCTCCACTTT. The full variable domain, its missing parts supplied by reference TRBV2 and TRBJ1-6, is EPEVTQTPSHQVTQMGQEVILRCVPISNHLYFYWYRQILGQKVEFLVSFYNNEISEKSEIFDDQFSVERPDGSNFTLKIRSTKLEDSAMYFCASSEREGGSPLHFGNGTRLTVT.

The rearrangement links TRBV20-1 to TRBJ1-1, with a tentative D call TRBD1 (5 bases). This CDR3 has 13 amino acids. Germline V gives CDR1 DFQATT, CDR2 SNEGSKA (reference sequence). Trimming took 3 bases from V and 4 from J, leaving 12 bases between them. The CDR3 here is CSASVDQGTEAFF. CDR3 in DNA: TGCAGTGCTAGTGTTGACCAGGGCACTGAAGCTTTCTTT.

This chain connects TRBV30 to TRBJ1-1; D is unclear. V was clipped by 1 base and J by 8 bases, with 8 bases between them. The CDR3 sequence is 11 residues long. Germline CDR1 is GTSNPN and CDR2 is SVGIG (reference sequence). The CDR3 protein is CAWSGQREAFF. In DNA form, the CDR3 reads TGTGCCTGGAGTGGGCAGCGAGAAGCTTTCTTT.

The V gene is TRBV7-2, the J gene TRBJ1-5; 7 positions match TRBD1. CDR1 and CDR2 from the germline V gene are SGHTA and FQGNSA. This CDR3 comprises 13 residues. V dropped 4 bases and J dropped 5; count of bases not matched to a gene: 2. The DNA for the CDR3 is TGTGCCAGCAGCTCTCAGGGGGATCAGCCCCAGCATTTT. Residues: CASSSQGDQPQHF.

This sequence joins TRBV5-6 and TRBJ1-6, with TRBD1 matching over 11 bases. CDR3 length: 16 residues. Per the germline V gene, CDR1 is SGHDT and CDR2 is YYEEEE. The V and J ends lost 2 bases and 7 bases, in that order; junction bases with no gene match: 5. The DNA for the CDR3 is TGTGCCAGCAGCTTTGGGACAGGGGGTACAAATTCACCCCTCCACTTT. It yields the protein CASSFGTGGTNSPLHF.

The chain is built from TRBV20-1 and TRBJ2-7; a possible D gene is TRBD1 (6 bases). V gave up 3 bases and J gave up 7 bases, with 7 bases separating them. Looked up from germline, CDR1 is DFQATT and CDR2 is SNEGSKA (reference sequence). The CDR3 extends over 10 amino acids. The CDR3 nucleotides read TGCAGTGCTAGGAGGGGGGAGCAGTACTTC. As protein: CSARRGEQYF.

The chain's CDR3 is CASSSMAREPSYEQYF. In DNA, the CDR3 is TGTGCCAGCAGTTCGATGGCCCGGGAGCCATCCTACGAGCAGTACTTC. V gene TRBV28 combines with J gene TRBJ2-7; possibly TRBD2 for D (6 bases). The CDR3 runs to 16 residues. V was trimmed by 4 bases and J by 1 base, leaving 17 bases between them. CDR1 and CDR2 (germline): MDHEN, SYDVKM.

The chain recombines TRBV2 with TRBJ2-7, with 7 positions matching TRBD1. Losses at the gene ends were 6 bases for V and 6 bases for J; bases not matched to a gene: 8. CDR3 length equals 13 residues. Germline V CDR1 and CDR2: SNHLY, FYNNEI. The DNA of the CDR3 is TGTGCCAGCAGGAAGGGACAGTTTAGCGAGCAGTACTTC. This codes for CASRKGQFSEQYF. Full variable domain (outside the CDR3, taken from reference TRBV2 and TRBJ2-7): EPEVTQTPSHQVTQMGQEVILRCVPISNHLYFYWYRQILGQKVEFLVSFYNNEISEKSEIFDDQFSVERPDGSNFTLKIRSTKLEDSAMYFCASRKGQFSEQYFGPGTRLTVT.

The chain joins TRBV7-3 to TRBJ2-3; 8 bases fit TRBD2. CDR1 is SGHTA, CDR2 FQGTGA, per germline. The CDR3 extends over 17 amino acids. Unmatched junction bases numbered 10, after V lost 5 bases and J lost 0 bases. CDR3 in amino acids: CASSLYAGGPSTDTQYF. Here the CDR3 DNA reads TGTGCCAGCAGCCTCTATGCGGGGGGACCTAGCACAGATACGCAGTATTTT.

This clone occurred a few times. The chain carries TRBV29-1 and TRBJ1-5; 9 bases line up with TRBD1. Germline V lookup: CDR1 SQVTM, CDR2 ANQGSEA. J lost 3 bases, V lost 0 bases, and 6 bases had no gene match. The CDR3 has 16 residues. CDR3 protein: CSVEERDRVDNQPQHF. The CDR3, as DNA: TGCAGCGTTGAAGAGCGGGACAGGGTGGACAATCAGCCCCAGCATTTT.

The chain combines TRBV19 with TRBJ1-1; TRBD1 might be the D (5 bases). CDR1 is LNHDA and CDR2 is SQIVND in the germline V gene (reference sequence). The CDR3 loop spans 16 amino acids. Trimming removed 7 bases at V and 0 bases at J, with 18 bases between. This CDR3 reads CASIPRPGGVNTEAFF. The CDR3 region has the DNA TGTGCCAGTATCCCTAGGCCAGGAGGGGTGAACACTGAAGCTTTCTTT.

This clone was detected once. V and J are TRBV6-6 and TRBJ1-2; D may be TRBD1 (5 bases). Germline V gene sequence: CDR1 MNHNY, CDR2 SVGAGI (reference sequence). Trimming took off 2 bases at V and 2 bases at J, with 9 bases between the two ends. The CDR3 has 14 amino acids. CDR3: CASSYAGINYGYTF. The CDR3 DNA sequence: TGTGCCAGCAGTTACGCAGGGATCAACTATGGCTACACCTTC.

The chain recombines TRBV27 with TRBJ1-2, with D perhaps TRBD1 (6 bases). The CDR3 spans 16 residues. CDR1 is MNHEY and CDR2 is SMNVEV in the germline V gene (reference sequence). V shed 7 bases and J shed 2 bases, with 20 bases lying between them. Written as DNA, the CDR3 is TGTGCCAGCACCCCATGGGGAGGGGGAAGCAACTATGGCTACACCTTC. Its translation: CASTPWGGGSNYGYTF.

This clone is a singleton in its sample. V usage is TRBV7-7 and J usage is TRBJ2-5; 10 nucleotides align to TRBD1. The CDR3 contains 16 residues. Trimming cost V 3 bases and J 5 bases; bases outside gene matches: 9. Germline-derived CDR1 and CDR2 are SSHAT and FNYEAQ (reference sequence). CDR3 bases: TGTGCCAGCAGCTTGGGAGTAGGGGGACAGGGGGAGACCCAGTACTTC. The encoded protein is CASSLGVGGQGETQYF.

This clone has more than one count but fewer than ten. V usage is TRBV7-2 and J usage is TRBJ2-7, with TRBD1 identical over 7 bases. Germline V gene data show CDR1 as SGHTA and CDR2 as FQGNSA. CDR3 length: 17 residues. The V segment lost 5 bases and the J segment 6 bases; nucleotides outside the gene matches: 19. The CDR3 nucleotides read TGTGCCAGCAGCCTTTGGGACAGTGCTTTCGGGTCGGGCGAGCAGTACTTC. Translation gives CASSLWDSAFGSGEQYF.

This clone was seen just once. The CDR3 DNA reads as TGTGCCACCAGCCTTAGCCGGGACACAAATCAGCCCCAGCATTTT. It encodes CATSLSRDTNQPQHF. The chain couples TRBV15 to TRBJ1-5; possibly TRBD1 for D (6 bases). The ends were cut back, 5 bases at V and 4 bases at J, with 15 bases in the middle. CDR3 length equals 15 residues. Germline values: CDR1 LNHNV, CDR2 YYDKDF (reference sequence).

This clone was detected a few times. CDR3 DNA sequence: TGCGCCAGCAGCTTTACAGGGGCGGTGAACTACGAGCAGTACTTC. This encodes CASSFTGAVNYEQYF. The genes are TRBV5-1 and TRBJ2-7; 7 nucleotides align to TRBD1. Per the germline V gene, CDR1 is SGHRS and CDR2 is YFSETQ. The length of the CDR3 is 15 residues. With V trimmed by 2 bases and J by 3 bases, 8 bases remained unmatched.

The chain employs TRBV7-2 and TRBJ2-7, with 8 bases that match TRBD2. The CDR3 spans 12 residues. The V segment lost 4 bases and the J segment 12 bases; nucleotides outside the gene matches: 8. Looked up from germline, CDR1 is SGHTA and CDR2 is FQGNSA. In DNA, the CDR3 is TGTGCCAGCAGCTCCACCCGCGGGGGGACGTACTTC. It specifies CASSSTRGGTYF.

The chain carries TRBV21-1 and TRBJ1-5; the table assigns TRBD1, which was not confirmed against the DNA. TRBV21-1 is reported as a pseudogene. CDR3 length: 18 residues. CDR3: CASSKANAGGIENQPQHF. For the CDR3, the DNA is TGTGCCAGCAGCAAAGCAAATGCAGGGGGGATCGAAAATCAGCCCCAGCATTTT.

The genes are TRBV24-1 and TRBJ1-2; D is perhaps TRBD1 (6 bases). The CDR3 length is 13 residues. Deletions cut 1 base from V and 7 bases from J, with 9 bases between. The germline V gene encodes CDR1 KGHDR and CDR2 SFDVKD. CDR3 in amino acids: CATSDFGGGGYTF. The DNA for the CDR3 is TGTGCCACCAGTGATTTTGGGGGCGGTGGCTACACCTTC.

V usage is TRBV24-1 and J usage is TRBJ1-1, with D unresolved. The V gene's germline CDR1 is KGHDR and CDR2 SFDVKD. The CDR3 consists of 12 residues. The V end lost 12 bases, the J end lost 1 base, and 11 bases lay between the germline ends. CDR3 region: CAPPAENTEAFF. CDR3 in DNA: TGTGCCCCTCCGGCGGAGAACACTGAAGCTTTCTTT.

CDR3 in DNA: TGTGCCAGCAGCCCGACAGGTGGGGGTTACAATGAGCAGTTCTTC. Encoded protein: CASSPTGGGYNEQFF. The J gene is TRBJ2-1, the V gene TRBV6-5; tentatively, D is TRBD1 (6 bases). V lost 6 bases, J lost 4 bases, and 16 bases lay in between. The length of the CDR3 is 15 residues. Germline-derived CDR1 and CDR2 are MNHEY and SVGAGI.

The V and J genes are TRBV2 and TRBJ1-2, with TRBD1 as a possible D gene (6 bases). CDR1 and CDR2 (germline): SNHLY, FYNNEI. The CDR3 spans 14 residues. V lost 6 bases and J lost 8, with 19 bases in between. CDR3 DNA: TGTGCCAGCAGATACTCGACAGGACCTGGGGGCTACACCTTC. Translating it yields CASRYSTGPGGYTF.

This clone occurred once. This rearrangement joins TRBV5-1 to TRBJ2-2, with 9 nucleotides matching TRBD2. The V segment lost 4 bases and the J segment 5 bases; nucleotides outside the gene matches: 9. Looked up from germline, CDR1 is SGHRS and CDR2 is YFSETQ. This CDR3 spans 16 amino acids. This chain's CDR3 is CASSALAGLGTGELFF. As DNA, the CDR3 is TGCGCCAGCAGCGCTCTAGCGGGGCTGGGGACCGGGGAGCTGTTTTTT.

The gene calls are TRBV2 and TRBJ2-1, with a tentative D call TRBD2 (5 bases). This CDR3 has 12 residues. Trimming stripped 6 bases from V and 9 bases from J, with 12 bases between. Looked up from germline, CDR1 is SNHLY and CDR2 is FYNNEI. In nucleotides, the CDR3 is TGTGCCAGCAGGGAGCGGACGTCTGAGCAGTTCTTC. Translation gives CASRERTSEQFF.

CDR3 loop: CASRGGQGAYEQYF. DNA for the CDR3: TGTGCCAGCAGGGGTGGGCAGGGGGCCTACGAGCAGTACTTC. This chain connects TRBV25-1 to TRBJ2-7, with 7 bases matching TRBD1. CDR3 length equals 14 residues. V gave up 6 bases and J gave up 2 bases; unmatched junction bases: 7. Per the germline V gene, CDR1 is MGHDK and CDR2 is SYGVNS.

This clone was recorded a few times. The chain combines TRBV5-6 with TRBJ2-3; 9 bases align to TRBD1. This CDR3 is 16 amino acids long. Unmatched junction bases numbered 7, after V lost 2 bases and J lost 3 bases. Germline loops: CDR1 SGHDT, CDR2 YYEEEE. CDR3 loop: CASSLRGTGRTDTQYF. CDR3 nucleotides: TGTGCCAGCAGCTTACGTGGGACAGGGAGGACAGATACGCAGTATTTT.